Shown below are 10 T cell receptor beta chains from a single sample sequenced in a study of T cells in Graves' hyperthyroidism and ophthalmopathy. TCR beta CDR3 regions were amplified from RNA transcripts. A first-round RT-PCR of the TCR CDR3 used the HTBI primer set. Using its own MiXCR run on the multiplex PCR reads, TCRdb lists one record per CDR3 protein. The sample contains under 300,000 distinct CDR3 sequences, approximately 14% of which appear only once. Material for sequencing was blood. These receptors all come from a woman in her 40s with Graves' hyperthyroidism.

This clonotype was seen at least ten times. The J gene is TRBJ2-3, the V gene TRBV12-3 or TRBV12-4; D may be TRBD1 (5 bases). V was clipped by 0 bases and J by 2 bases, with 6 bases between them. The CDR3 contains 14 residues. CDR3 nucleotide sequence: TGTGCCAGCAGTTTAGCAGGGGTCACAGATACGCAGTATTTT. It yields the protein CASSLAGVTDTQYF.

This clonotype occurred many times. V gene TRBV6-1 combines with J gene TRBJ2-7; D not certain. This CDR3 spans 13 amino acids. Trimming removed 8 bases at V and 1 base at J, with 12 bases between. Germline CDR1 reads MNHNS; CDR2 reads SASEGT. The CDR3 DNA reads TGTGCCAGCTTAAGTCTAACTTCCTACGAGCAGTACTTC. It encodes CASLSLTSYEQYF.

The sample holds a few counts of this clonotype. V gene TRBV4-1 combines with J gene TRBJ1-5; 9 nucleotides align to TRBD1. V was pared by 5 bases and J by 2 bases, with 7 bases of the junction left unmatched. CDR1 is MGHRA, CDR2 YSYEKL, per germline. This CDR3 has 16 amino acids. The CDR3 sequence is CASSFGQGIGNQPQHF. The DNA for the CDR3 is TGCGCCAGCAGCTTCGGACAGGGGATCGGCAATCAGCCCCAGCATTTT.

The gene calls are TRBV12-5 and TRBJ2-2, with D unresolved. CDR1 is LGHNT and CDR2 is FRNRAP in the germline V gene. This CDR3 region has 14 residues. V was trimmed by 0 bases and J by 6 bases, leaving 8 bases between them. The CDR3 sequence is CASGLVFRSGELFF. In DNA, the CDR3 is TGTGCTAGTGGTTTGGTATTCCGCTCCGGGGAGCTGTTTTTT.

Ten or more counts support this clonotype. The chain carries TRBV30 and TRBJ2-3; 7 positions match TRBD2. CDR3 length equals 13 residues. In germline, CDR1 is GTSNPN, CDR2 SVGIG (reference sequence). V gave up 6 bases and J gave up 4 bases; unmatched junction bases: 7. CDR3 sequence: CACPDGGADTQYF. CDR3 sequence (DNA): TGTGCCTGCCCGGATGGGGGGGCAGATACGCAGTATTTT.

Ten or more counts support this clonotype. The chain links TRBV10-3 to TRBJ2-1; 13 bases align to TRBD2. Trimming at V came to 3 bases and at J to 10 bases, leaving 6 bases not matched to a gene. Germline V CDR1 and CDR2: ENHRY, SYGVKD. The CDR3 contains 15 residues. CDR3 sequence: CAISETSGRAGEQFF. CDR3 in DNA: TGTGCCATCAGTGAAACTAGCGGGAGGGCCGGGGAGCAGTTCTTC.

V gene TRBV27 combines with J gene TRBJ2-2; 7 positions agree with TRBD2. CDR1 and CDR2 (germline): MNHEY, SMNVEV (reference sequence). The V segment lost 6 bases and the J segment 4 bases; nucleotides outside the gene matches: 8. CDR3 length: 15 amino acids. The CDR3 loop is CASSPRASGTGELFF. The CDR3 DNA sequence: TGTGCCAGCAGCCCGCGGGCTAGCGGCACCGGGGAGCTGTTTTTT.

In this sample, this clonotype turned up many times. The chain carries TRBV12-3 or TRBV12-4 and TRBJ2-1; D is ambiguous. Trimming took 4 bases from V and 10 from J, leaving 8 bases between them. This CDR3 has 11 residues. The CDR3 sequence is CASSSEREQFF. The CDR3 nucleotides are TGTGCCAGCAGTTCGGAAAGAGAGCAGTTCTTC.

This clonotype was seen at least ten times. The genes are TRBV2 and TRBJ2-3, with 10 bases matching TRBD2. This CDR3 region has 14 residues. Germline lookup yields CDR1 SNHLY and CDR2 FYNNEI. Trimming removed 1 base from V and 5 bases from J; junction bases left unmatched: 0. CDR3 sequence reads: CASSEGLAGDTQYF. As DNA, the CDR3 is TGTGCCAGCAGTGAAGGACTAGCGGGAGATACGCAGTATTTT. The full variable domain, with the rest looked up from reference TRBV2 and TRBJ2-3, is EPEVTQTPSHQVTQMGQEVILRCVPISNHLYFYWYRQILGQKVEFLVSFYNNEISEKSEIFDDQFSVERPDGSNFTLKIRSTKLEDSAMYFCASSEGLAGDTQYFGPGTRLTVL.

This clonotype was seen at least ten times. The chain recombines TRBV28 with TRBJ1-1, with unresolved D. CDR3 size: 11 residues. V shed 4 bases and J shed 10 bases, with 10 bases lying between them. The germline gives CDR1 MDHEN, CDR2 SYDVKM. The DNA of the CDR3 is TGTGCCAGCAGTTCCCGAACGGGAGCTTTCTTT. It yields the protein CASSSRTGAFF.